Below, one TCR beta chain is given with its context. This sample is drawn from a study of cytomegalovirus exposure and HLA in healthy donors. The CDR3 is 16 amino acids. Germline V gives CDR1 MGHRA, CDR2 YSYEKL. Trimming stripped 2 bases from V and 1 base from J, with 11 bases between. The donors were part of the validation cohort of 120 subjects. That cohort was separate from the first cohort, which comprised fewer than 800 subjects. Assay used: immunoSEQ multiplex PCR; TCRdb lists only in-frame clones, some missing. This repertoire shows about 140,000 clones, roughly 79% found once; its top ten account for roughly 27%.

This sequence was found in a man aged 25-40 years in good health and CMV-seropositive. The chain employs TRBV4-1 and TRBJ2-2; tentatively, D is TRBD2 (5 bases). Sample: PBMCs. The CDR3: CASSQLQAVNTGELFF. The CDR3 nucleotides read TGCGCCAGCAGCCAACTTCAAGCGGTGAACACCGGGGAGCTGTTTTTT.